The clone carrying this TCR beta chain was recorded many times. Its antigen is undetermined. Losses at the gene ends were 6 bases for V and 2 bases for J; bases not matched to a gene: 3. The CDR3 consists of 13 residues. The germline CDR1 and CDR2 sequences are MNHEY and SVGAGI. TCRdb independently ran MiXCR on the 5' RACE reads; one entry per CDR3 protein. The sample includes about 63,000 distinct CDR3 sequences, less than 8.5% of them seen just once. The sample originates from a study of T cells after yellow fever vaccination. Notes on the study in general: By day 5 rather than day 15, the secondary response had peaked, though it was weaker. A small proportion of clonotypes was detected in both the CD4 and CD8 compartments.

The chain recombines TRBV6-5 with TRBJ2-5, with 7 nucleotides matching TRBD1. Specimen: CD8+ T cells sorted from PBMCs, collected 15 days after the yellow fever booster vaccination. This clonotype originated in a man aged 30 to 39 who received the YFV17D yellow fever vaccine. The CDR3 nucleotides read TGTGCCAGCAGAACGACAGGGCAAGAGACCCAGTACTTC. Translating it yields CASRTTGQETQYF.